What follows is one T cell receptor (beta chain) and its context. The sample originates from a study of technical replicates of blood from several donors. CDR1 KGHSH and CDR2 LQKENI come from the germline V gene. Trimming pared 2 bases from V and 8 bases from J, leaving 18 bases between. CDR3 length equals 15 residues. Assay: immunoSEQ multiplex PCR; the TCRdb copy retains only in-frame clones and omits some. The sample lists 70,000 to 95,000 clones, around 90% seen once, with 0.3% to 0.45% in the top ten. The sequence came from a human donor in good health. Some clones in this sample may be carry-over from other donors' samples. Material for sequencing was T cells isolated from PBMCs. The V and J genes are TRBV18 and TRBJ1-1; weak D call: TRBD1 (6 bases). Here the CDR3 DNA reads TGTGCCAGCTCACCAGGCAGGGGACCTCTCCCCGAAGCTTTCTTT. Translated, it gives CASSPGRGPLPEAFF. The full variable domain, rest sourced from reference TRBV18 and TRBJ1-1, is NAGVMQNPRHLVRRRGQEARLRCSPMKGHSHVYWYRQLPEEGLKFMVYLQKENIIDESGMPKERFSAEFPKEGPSILRIQQVVRGDSAAYFCASSPGRGPLPEAFFGQGTRLTVV.